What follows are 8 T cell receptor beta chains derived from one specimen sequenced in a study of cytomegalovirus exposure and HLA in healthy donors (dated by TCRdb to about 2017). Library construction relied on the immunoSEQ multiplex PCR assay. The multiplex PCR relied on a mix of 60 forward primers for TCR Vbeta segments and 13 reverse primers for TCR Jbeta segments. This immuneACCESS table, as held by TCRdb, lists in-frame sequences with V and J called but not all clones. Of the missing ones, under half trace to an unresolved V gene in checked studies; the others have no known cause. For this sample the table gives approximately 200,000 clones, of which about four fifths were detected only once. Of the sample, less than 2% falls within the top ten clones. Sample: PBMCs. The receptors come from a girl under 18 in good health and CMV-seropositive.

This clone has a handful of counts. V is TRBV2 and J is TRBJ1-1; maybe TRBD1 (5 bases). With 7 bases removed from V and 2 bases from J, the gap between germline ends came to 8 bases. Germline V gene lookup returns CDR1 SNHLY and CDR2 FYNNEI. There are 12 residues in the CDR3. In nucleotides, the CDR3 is TGTGCCAGCACGGGACTTAACACTGAAGCTTTCTTT. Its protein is CASTGLNTEAFF. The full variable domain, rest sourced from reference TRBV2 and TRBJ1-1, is EPEVTQTPSHQVTQMGQEVILRCVPISNHLYFYWYRQILGQKVEFLVSFYNNEISEKSEIFDDQFSVERPDGSNFTLKIRSTKLEDSAMYFCASTGLNTEAFFGQGTRLTVV.

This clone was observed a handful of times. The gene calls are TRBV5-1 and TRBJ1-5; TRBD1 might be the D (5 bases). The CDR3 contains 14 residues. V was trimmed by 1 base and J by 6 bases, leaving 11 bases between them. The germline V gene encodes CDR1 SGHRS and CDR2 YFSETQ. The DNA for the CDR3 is TGCGCCAGCAGCTTGATGCAGGGAAGTCAGCCCCAGCATTTT. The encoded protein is CASSLMQGSQPQHF.

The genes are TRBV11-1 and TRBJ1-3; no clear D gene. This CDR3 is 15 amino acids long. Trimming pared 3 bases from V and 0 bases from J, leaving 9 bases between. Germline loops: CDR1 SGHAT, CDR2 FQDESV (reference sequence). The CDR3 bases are TGTGCCAGCAGCTTGACGGGGTTCTCTGGAAACACCATATATTTT. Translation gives CASSLTGFSGNTIYF.

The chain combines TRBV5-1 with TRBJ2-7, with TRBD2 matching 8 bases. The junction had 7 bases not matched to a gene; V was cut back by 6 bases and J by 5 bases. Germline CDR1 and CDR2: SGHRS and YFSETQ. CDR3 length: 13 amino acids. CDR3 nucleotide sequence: TGCGCCAGCACCCCCACGGGGGGGAACGAGCAGTACTTC. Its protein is CASTPTGGNEQYF.

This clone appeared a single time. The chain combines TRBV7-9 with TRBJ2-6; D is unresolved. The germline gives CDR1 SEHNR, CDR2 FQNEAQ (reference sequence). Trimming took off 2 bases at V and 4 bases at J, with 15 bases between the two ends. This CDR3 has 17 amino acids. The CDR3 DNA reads TGTGCCAGCAGCTTACGTCTAGGAACTCTGGGGGCCAACGTCCTGACTTTC. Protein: CASSLRLGTLGANVLTF. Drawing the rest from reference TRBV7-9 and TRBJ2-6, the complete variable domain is DTGVSQNPRHKITKRGQNVTFRCDPISEHNRLYWYRQTLGQGPEFLTYFQNEAQLEKSRLLSDRFSAERPKGSFSTLEIQRTEQGDSAMYLCASSLRLGTLGANVLTFGAGSRLTVL.

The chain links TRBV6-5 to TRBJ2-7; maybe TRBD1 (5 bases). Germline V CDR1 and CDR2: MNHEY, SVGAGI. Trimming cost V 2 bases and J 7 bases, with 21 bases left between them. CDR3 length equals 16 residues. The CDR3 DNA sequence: TGTGCCAGCAGTTACGGGGCCGCGGCAGGCCGTTTGGAGCAGTACTTC. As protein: CASSYGAAAGRLEQYF.

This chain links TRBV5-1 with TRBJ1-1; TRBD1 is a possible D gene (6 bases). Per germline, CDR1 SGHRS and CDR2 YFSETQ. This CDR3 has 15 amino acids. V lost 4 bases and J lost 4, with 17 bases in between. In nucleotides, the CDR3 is TGCGCCAGCAGCCCCATTGGCGGGGGCGGCACTGAAGCTTTCTTT. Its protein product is CASSPIGGGGTEAFF. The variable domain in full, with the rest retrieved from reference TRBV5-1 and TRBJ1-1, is KAGVTQTPRYLIKTRGQQVTLSCSPISGHRSVSWYQQTPGQGLQFLFEYFSETQRNKGNFPGRFSGRQFSNSRSEMNVSTLELGDSALYLCASSPIGGGGTEAFFGQGTRLTVV.

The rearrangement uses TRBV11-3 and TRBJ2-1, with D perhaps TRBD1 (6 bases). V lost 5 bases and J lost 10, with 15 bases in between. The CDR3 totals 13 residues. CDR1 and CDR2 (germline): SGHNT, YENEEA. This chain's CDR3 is CASSPYRAWEQFF. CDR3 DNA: TGTGCCAGCAGCCCCTACAGGGCTTGGGAGCAGTTCTTC.